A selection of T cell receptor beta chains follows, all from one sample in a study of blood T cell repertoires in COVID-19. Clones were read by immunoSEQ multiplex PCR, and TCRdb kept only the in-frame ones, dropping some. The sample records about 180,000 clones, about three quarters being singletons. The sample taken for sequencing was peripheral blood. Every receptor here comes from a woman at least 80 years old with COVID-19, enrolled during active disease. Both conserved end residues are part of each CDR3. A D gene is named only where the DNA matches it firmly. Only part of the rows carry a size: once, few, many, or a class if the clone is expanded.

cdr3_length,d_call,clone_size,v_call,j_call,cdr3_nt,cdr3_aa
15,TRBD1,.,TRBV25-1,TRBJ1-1,TGTGCCAGCAGTGGACCGACAGGGCCGAACACTGAAGCTTTCTTT,CASSGPTGPNTEAFF
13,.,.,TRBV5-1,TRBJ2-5,TGCGCCAGCAGCTTGGCCCTTCAAGAGACCCAGTACTTC,CASSLALQETQYF
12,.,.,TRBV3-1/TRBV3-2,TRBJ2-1,TGTGCCAGCAGCCAAGGCGGGTATGAGCAGTTCTTC,CASSQGGYEQFF
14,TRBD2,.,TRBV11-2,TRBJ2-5,TGTGCCAGCAGTCCGGGGGGGTCCGTGGAGACCCAGTACTTC,CASSPGGSVETQYF
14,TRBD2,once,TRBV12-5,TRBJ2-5,TGTGCTAGTGGTTTAGCGGGATCCCAAGAGACCCAGTACTTC,CASGLAGSQETQYF
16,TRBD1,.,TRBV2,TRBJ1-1,TGTGCCATCCCAACTCCGGGACAGGGAGGTTTCACTGAAGCTTTCTTT,CAIPTPGQGGFTEAFF
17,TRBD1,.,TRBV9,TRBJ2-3,TGTGCCAGCAGCACCAGACCGGGACAGGGGGCGGGGGATACGCAGTATTTT,CASSTRPGQGAGDTQYF
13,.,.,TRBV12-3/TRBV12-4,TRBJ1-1,TGTGCCAGCAGTTCTACCATGAACACTGAAGCTTTCTTT,CASSSTMNTEAFF
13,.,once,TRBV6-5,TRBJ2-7,TGTGCCAGCCTCCAGAGAGGAACCCTCGAGCAGTACTTC,CASLQRGTLEQYF
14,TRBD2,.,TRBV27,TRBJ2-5,TGTGCCAGCAGGGGGACTACATCAAAAGAGACCCAGTACTTC,CASRGTTSKETQYF
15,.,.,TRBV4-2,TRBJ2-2,TGTGCCAGCAGCCAAGAACCAGGGTTGGCCGGGGAGCTGTTTTTT,CASSQEPGLAGELFF
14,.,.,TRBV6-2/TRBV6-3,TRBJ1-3,TGTGCCAGCAGCCTCGGGAGCTCTGGAAACACCATATATTTT,CASSLGSSGNTIYF
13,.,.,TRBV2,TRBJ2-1,TGTGCCAGTCGGGACACGTCCTACAATGAGCAGTTCTTC,CASRDTSYNEQFF
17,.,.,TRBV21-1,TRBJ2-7,TGTGCCAGCAGCAAAGCCGCTAGCGGGACATCCTCCTACGAGCAGTACTTC,CASSKAASGTSSYEQYF
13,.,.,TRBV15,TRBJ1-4,TGTGCCACCAGCAGCGCCGGGGGGGGAAAACTGTTTTTT,CATSSAGGGKLFF
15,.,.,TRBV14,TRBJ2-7,TGTGCCAGCAGCCCCTTGGGGCTTCGGGCGTCCGAGCAGTACTTC,CASSPLGLRASEQYF
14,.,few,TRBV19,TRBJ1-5,TGTGCCAGTAGTATAGCCCCCCACCTGCGGGGTCAGCATTTT,CASSIAPHLRGQHF
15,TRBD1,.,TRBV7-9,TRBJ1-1,TGTGCCAGCAGCCCAGGACAGGGAGGGCACACTGAAGCTTTCTTT,CASSPGQGGHTEAFF
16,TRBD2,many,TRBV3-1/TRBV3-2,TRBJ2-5,TGTGCCAGCAGCAAGTTGACTAGCGGGGACCAAGAGACCCAGTACTTC,CASSKLTSGDQETQYF
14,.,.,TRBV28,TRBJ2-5,TGTGCCAGCAGTTTAGAACCAGGGCAAGAGACCCAGTACTTC,CASSLEPGQETQYF
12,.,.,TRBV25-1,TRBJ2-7,TGTGCCAGCAGCGAGGGGGTCTACGAGCAGTACTTC,CASSEGVYEQYF
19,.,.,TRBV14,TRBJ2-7,TGTGCCAGCAGCCCCAGTCAAGGGGTAATGTTTGCTTACCCCTACGAGCAGTACTTC,CASSPSQGVMFAYPYEQYF
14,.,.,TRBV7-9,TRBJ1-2,TGTGCCAGCAGCTTGATGCAGGGCTGGGGTGGCTACACCTTC,CASSLMQGWGGYTF
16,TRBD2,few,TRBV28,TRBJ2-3,TGTGCCAGCAGTGCACGACTAGCGGGAGGGCATGATACGCAGTATTTT,CASSARLAGGHDTQYF
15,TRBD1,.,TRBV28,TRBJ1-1,TGTGCCAGCACCCGGACAGGGCATCTCAACACTGAAGCTTTCTTT,CASTRTGHLNTEAFF
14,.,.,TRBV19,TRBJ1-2,TGTGCCAGTAGTATTCGGGGTGTCGATTCTGGCTACACCTTC,CASSIRGVDSGYTF
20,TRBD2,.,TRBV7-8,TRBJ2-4,TGTGCCAGCAGCTCGCAACCCGGGACTAGCGGGAGGGGGGCCAAAAACATTCAGTACTTC,CASSSQPGTSGRGAKNIQYF
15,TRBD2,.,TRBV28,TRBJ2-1,TGTGCCAGCAGCATCCCCCGGACTAGGGGCCATGAGCAGTTCTTC,CASSIPRTRGHEQFF
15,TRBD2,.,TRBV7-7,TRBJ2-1,TGTGCCAGCAGCTTACAACTAGCGGGGGTCAATGAGCAGTTCTTC,CASSLQLAGVNEQFF
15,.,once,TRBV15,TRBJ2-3,TGTGCCACCAGCAGAGGCCGGACAGGAGGGGATACGCAGTATTTT,CATSRGRTGGDTQYF
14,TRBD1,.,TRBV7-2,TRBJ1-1,TGTGCCAGCAGCCCCGGACAGGGGAGGACTGAAGCTTTCTTT,CASSPGQGRTEAFF
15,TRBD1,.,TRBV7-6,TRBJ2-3,TGTGCCAGCAGTCCAGGGACAGTCAGCACAGATACGCAGTATTTT,CASSPGTVSTDTQYF
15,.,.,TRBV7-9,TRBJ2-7,TGTGCCAGCAGCTCCCCGCAGGGTTTCTCCTACGAGCAGTACTTC,CASSSPQGFSYEQYF
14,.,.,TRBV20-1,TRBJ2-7,TGCAGTGCTAGTAGAAGACAGGGAGGCTACGAGCAGTACTTC,CSASRRQGGYEQYF
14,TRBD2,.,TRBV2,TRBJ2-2,TGTGCCAGCAGACCGGGACTAGCAGCCGGGGAGCTGTTTTTT,CASRPGLAAGELFF
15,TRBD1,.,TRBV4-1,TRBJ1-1,TGCGCCAGCAGGGACAGGGAGGGTTTTAACACTGAAGCTTTCTTT,CASRDREGFNTEAFF
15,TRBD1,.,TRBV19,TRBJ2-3,TGTGCCAGTAGTATAGGGACAGGGGTTACAGATACGCAGTATTTT,CASSIGTGVTDTQYF
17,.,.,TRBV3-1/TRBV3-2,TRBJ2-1,TGTGCCAGCAGCAACCATGCGGGACCTTTCTCCTACAATGAGCAGTTCTTC,CASSNHAGPFSYNEQFF
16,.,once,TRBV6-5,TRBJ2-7,.,CASSSSTSGGSYEQYF
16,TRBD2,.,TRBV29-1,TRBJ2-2,TGCAGCGTTGGCGGGACTAGCGGGTTTAACACCGGGGAGCTGTTTTTT,CSVGGTSGFNTGELFF
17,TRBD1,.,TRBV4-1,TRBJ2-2,TGCGCCAGCAGCCAAAACGTCTCGCCAGGGGGCTCCGGGGAGCTGTTTTTT,CASSQNVSPGGSGELFF
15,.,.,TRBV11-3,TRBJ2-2,TGTGCCAGCAGATTCACCGCCCTGAGCACCGGGGAGCTGTTTTTT,CASRFTALSTGELFF
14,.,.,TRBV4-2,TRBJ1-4,TGTGCCAGCAGCCGAAAACTAACACAGGGAAAACTGTTTTTT,CASSRKLTQGKLFF
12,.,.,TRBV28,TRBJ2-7,TGTGCCAGCAGTCTAGGATCCTACGAGCAGTACTTC,CASSLGSYEQYF
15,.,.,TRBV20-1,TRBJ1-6,TGCAGTGCTAGTGCGTCGGTTGGGAGGGATTCACCCCTCCACTTT,CSASASVGRDSPLHF
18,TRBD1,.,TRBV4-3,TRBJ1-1,TGCGCCAGCAGCCAAGACGCGACAGGGTCCCATCTGAACACTGAAGCTTTCTTT,CASSQDATGSHLNTEAFF
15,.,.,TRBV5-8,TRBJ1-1,TGTGCCAGCAGCTTGTTAACAGGTGCGTACACTGAAGCTTTCTTT,CASSLLTGAYTEAFF
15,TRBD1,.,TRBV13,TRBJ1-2,TGTGCCAGCAGTTTAGGACAGGGGCGTAACTATGGCTACACCTTC,CASSLGQGRNYGYTF
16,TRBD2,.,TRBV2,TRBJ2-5,TGTGCCAGCAATGGACTAGCGGGAGGGCCAAGGGAGACCCAGTACTTC,CASNGLAGGPRETQYF
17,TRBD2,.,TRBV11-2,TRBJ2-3,TGTGCCAGCAGCGCCTCTCGACTAGCGTGGAGCACAGATACGCAGTATTTT,CASSASRLAWSTDTQYF
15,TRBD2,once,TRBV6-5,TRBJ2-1,TGTGCCAGCAGTTCCGGGACTAGCGGGAGGCATGAGCAGTTCTTC,CASSSGTSGRHEQFF
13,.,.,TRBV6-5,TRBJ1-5,TGTGCCAGCAGGAGGGGGGGGAATCAGCCCCAGCATTTT,CASRRGGNQPQHF
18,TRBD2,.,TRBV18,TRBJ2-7,TGTGCCAGCTCACCACGACTGACAGACCCCGGGACTAGGCACGAGCAGTACTTC,CASSPRLTDPGTRHEQYF
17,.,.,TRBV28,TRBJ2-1,TGTGCCAGCAGTTTAAGATTCAGGGTCAGCTCCTACAATGAGCAGTTCTTC,CASSLRFRVSSYNEQFF
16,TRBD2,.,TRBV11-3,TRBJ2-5,TGTGCCAGCAGCCCCCGTCGGCGGGGGGGCGGGGAGACCCAGTACTTC,CASSPRRRGGGETQYF
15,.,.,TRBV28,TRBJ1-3,TGTGCCAGCTCTAGGACAGCGCAGCAGGGAAACACCATATATTTT,CASSRTAQQGNTIYF
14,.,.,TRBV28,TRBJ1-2,TGTGCCAGCAGTTCCGTCACAGGGAACTATGGCTACACCTTC,CASSSVTGNYGYTF
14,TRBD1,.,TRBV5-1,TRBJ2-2,TGCGCCAGCAGCCCGAAGACAGGGGCAGGGGAGCTGTTTTTT,CASSPKTGAGELFF